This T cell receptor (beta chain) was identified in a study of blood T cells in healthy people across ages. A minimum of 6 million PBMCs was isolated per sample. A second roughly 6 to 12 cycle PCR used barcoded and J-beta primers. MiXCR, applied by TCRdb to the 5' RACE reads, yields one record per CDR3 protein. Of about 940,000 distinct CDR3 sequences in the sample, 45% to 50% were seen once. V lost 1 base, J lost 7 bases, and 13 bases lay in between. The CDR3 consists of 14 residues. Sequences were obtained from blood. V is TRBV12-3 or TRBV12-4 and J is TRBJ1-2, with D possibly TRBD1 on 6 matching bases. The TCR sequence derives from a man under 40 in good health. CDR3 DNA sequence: TGTGCCAGCAGTTTAGTGGGACATGGAGGTGGCTACACCTTC. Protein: CASSLVGHGGGYTF.